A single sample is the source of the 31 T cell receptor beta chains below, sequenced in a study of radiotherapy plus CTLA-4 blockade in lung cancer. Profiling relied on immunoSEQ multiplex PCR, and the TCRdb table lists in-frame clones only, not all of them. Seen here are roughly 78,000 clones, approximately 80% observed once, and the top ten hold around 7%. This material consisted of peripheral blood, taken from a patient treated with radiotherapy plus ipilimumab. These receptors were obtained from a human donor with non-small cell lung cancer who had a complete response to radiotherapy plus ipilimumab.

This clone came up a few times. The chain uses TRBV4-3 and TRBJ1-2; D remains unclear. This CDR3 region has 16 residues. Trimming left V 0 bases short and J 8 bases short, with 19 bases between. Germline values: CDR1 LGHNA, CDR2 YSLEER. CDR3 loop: CASSQDAAGPLEGYTF. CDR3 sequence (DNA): TGCGCCAGCAGCCAAGATGCCGCCGGGCCCCTCGAAGGCTACACCTTC.

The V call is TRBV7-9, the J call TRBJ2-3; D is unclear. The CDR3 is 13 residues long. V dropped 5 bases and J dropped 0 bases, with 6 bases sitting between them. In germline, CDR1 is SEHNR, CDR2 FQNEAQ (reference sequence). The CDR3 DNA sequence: TGTGCCAGCAGCCCGCTAAGCACAGATACGCAGTATTTT. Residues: CASSPLSTDTQYF.

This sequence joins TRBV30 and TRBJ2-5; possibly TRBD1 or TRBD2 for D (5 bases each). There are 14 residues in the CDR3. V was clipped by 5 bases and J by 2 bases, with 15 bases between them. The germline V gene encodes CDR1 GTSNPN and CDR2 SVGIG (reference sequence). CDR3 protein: CAWEDRDRQETQYF. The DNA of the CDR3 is TGTGCCTGGGAGGACCGGGACCGACAAGAGACCCAGTACTTC.

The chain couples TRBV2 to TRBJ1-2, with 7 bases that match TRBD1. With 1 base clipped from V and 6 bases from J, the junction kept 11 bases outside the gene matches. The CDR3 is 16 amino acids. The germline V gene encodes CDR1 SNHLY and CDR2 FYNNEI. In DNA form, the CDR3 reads TGTGCCAGCAGTGAAGTTTATCACAGGGGCCTACATGGCTACACCTTC. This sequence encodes CASSEVYHRGLHGYTF.

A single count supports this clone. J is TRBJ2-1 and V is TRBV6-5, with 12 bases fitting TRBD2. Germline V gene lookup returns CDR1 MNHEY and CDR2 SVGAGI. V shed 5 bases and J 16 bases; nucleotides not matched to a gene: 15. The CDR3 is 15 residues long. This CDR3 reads CASSLSGLAGRGHFF. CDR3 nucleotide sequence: TGTGCCAGCAGTCTCTCCGGACTAGCGGGACGGGGGCATTTCTTC.

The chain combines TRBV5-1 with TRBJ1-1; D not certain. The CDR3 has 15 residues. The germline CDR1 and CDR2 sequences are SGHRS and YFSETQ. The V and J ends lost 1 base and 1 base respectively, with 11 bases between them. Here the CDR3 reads CASSLIGAGNTEAFF. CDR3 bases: TGCGCCAGCAGCTTGATTGGCGCTGGGAACACTGAAGCTTTCTTT.

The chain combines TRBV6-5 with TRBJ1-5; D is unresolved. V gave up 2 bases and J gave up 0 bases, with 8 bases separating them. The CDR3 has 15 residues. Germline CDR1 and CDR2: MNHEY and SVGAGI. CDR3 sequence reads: CASSYDDGSNQPQHF. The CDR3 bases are TGTGCCAGCAGTTACGACGACGGTAGCAATCAGCCCCAGCATTTT.

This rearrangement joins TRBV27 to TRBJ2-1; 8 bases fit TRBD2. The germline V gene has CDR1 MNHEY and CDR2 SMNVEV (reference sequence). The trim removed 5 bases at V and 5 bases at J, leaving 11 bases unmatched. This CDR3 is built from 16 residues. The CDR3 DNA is TGTGCCAGCAGTAAGACTAGCGCCTCGGTAAACAATGAGCAGTTCTTC. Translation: CASSKTSASVNNEQFF.

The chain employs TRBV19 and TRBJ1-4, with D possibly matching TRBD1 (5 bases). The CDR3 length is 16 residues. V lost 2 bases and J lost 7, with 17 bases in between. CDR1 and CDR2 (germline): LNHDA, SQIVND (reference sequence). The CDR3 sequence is CASSIKTVGTGEKLFF. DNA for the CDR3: TGTGCCAGTAGTATAAAGACGGTAGGAACAGGTGAAAAACTGTTTTTT.

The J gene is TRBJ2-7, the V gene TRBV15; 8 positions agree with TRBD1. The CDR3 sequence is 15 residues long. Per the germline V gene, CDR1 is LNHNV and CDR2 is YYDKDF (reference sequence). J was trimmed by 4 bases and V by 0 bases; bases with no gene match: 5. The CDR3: CATSRDPGGLYEQYF. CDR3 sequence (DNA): TGTGCCACCAGCAGAGATCCAGGGGGCCTATACGAGCAGTACTTC.

This chain's CDR3 is CASSVGQGTEAFF. In nucleotides, the CDR3 is TGTGCCAGCAGTGTTGGACAGGGCACTGAAGCTTTCTTT. This chain connects TRBV6-1 to TRBJ1-1; 8 bases match TRBD1. This CDR3 has 13 amino acids. From germline, CDR1 is MNHNS and CDR2 SASEGT. Trimming cost V 4 bases and J 4 bases; bases outside gene matches: 2.

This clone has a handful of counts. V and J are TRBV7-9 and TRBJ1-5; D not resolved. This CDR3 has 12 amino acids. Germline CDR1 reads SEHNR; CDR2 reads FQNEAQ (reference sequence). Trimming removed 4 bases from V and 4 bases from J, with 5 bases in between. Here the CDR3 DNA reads TGTGCCAGCAGCTATGAGAATCAGCCCCAGCATTTT. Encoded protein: CASSYENQPQHF.

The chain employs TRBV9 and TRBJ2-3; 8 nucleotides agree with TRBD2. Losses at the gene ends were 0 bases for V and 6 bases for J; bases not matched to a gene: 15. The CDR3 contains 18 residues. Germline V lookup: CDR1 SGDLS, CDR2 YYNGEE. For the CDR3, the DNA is TGTGCCAGCAGCGTAGTCCCTGAGATAGCGGGATCCGGGGATACGCAGTATTTT. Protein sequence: CASSVVPEIAGSGDTQYF.

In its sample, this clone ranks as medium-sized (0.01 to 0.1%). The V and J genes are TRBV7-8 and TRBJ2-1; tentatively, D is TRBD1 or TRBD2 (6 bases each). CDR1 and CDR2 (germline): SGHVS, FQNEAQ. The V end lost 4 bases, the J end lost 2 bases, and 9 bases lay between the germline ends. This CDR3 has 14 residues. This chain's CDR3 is CASSWGDTYNEQFF. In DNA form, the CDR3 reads TGTGCCAGCAGCTGGGGGGACACCTACAATGAGCAGTTCTTC.

The CDR3 here is CSSASKDTQYF. As DNA, the CDR3 is TGCAGTTCAGCGAGCAAGGATACGCAGTATTTT. The gene calls are TRBV20-1 and TRBJ2-3, with D unclear. This CDR3 contains 11 residues. Germline CDR1 is DFQATT and CDR2 is SNEGSKA (reference sequence). Trimming left V 8 bases short and J 6 bases short, with 12 bases between.

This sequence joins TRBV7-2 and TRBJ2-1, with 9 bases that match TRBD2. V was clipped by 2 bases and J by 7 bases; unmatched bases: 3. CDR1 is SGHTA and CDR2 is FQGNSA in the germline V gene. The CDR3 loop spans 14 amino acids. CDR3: CASSLSSGVNEQFF. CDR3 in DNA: TGTGCCAGCAGCTTATCTAGCGGGGTAAATGAGCAGTTCTTC.

CDR3 coding DNA: TGCGCCAGCAGACCCGGGACAGCCAACACTGAAGCTTTCTTT. The encoded protein is CASRPGTANTEAFF. The chain has TRBV5-1 and TRBJ1-1, with 7 bases lining up with TRBD1. The junction had 6 bases not matched to a gene; V was cut back by 5 bases and J by 2 bases. The CDR3 has 14 amino acids. In germline, CDR1 is SGHRS, CDR2 YFSETQ. The full variable domain, in which reference TRBV5-1 and TRBJ1-1 provide the parts outside the CDR3, is KAGVTQTPRYLIKTRGQQVTLSCSPISGHRSVSWYQQTPGQGLQFLFEYFSETQRNKGNFPGRFSGRQFSNSRSEMNVSTLELGDSALYLCASRPGTANTEAFFGQGTRLTVV.

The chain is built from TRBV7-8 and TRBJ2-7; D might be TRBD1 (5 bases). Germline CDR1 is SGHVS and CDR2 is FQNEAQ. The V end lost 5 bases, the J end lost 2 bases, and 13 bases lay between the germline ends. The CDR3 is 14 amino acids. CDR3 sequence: CASSPRQRTYEQYV. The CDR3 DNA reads TGTGCCAGCAGCCCACGACAGAGAACCTACGAGCAGTACGTC.

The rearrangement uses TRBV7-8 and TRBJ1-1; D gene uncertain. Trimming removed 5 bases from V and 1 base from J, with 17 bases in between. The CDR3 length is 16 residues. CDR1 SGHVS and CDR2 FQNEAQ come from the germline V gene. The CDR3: CASSHRRELWNTEAFF. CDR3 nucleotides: TGTGCCAGCAGCCACCGTCGGGAGCTTTGGAACACTGAAGCTTTCTTT.

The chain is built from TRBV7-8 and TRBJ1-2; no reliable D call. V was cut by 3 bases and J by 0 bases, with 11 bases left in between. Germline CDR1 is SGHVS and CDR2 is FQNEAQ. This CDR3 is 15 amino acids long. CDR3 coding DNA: TGTGCCAGCAGCTTGGCCGCATCCACTAACTATGGCTACACCTTC. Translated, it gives CASSLAASTNYGYTF.

The CDR3 nucleotides read TGTGCCAGCAGTTTAATGGGGAGCTCCTACAATGAGCAGTTCTTC. Its translation: CASSLMGSSYNEQFF. The chain has TRBV28 and TRBJ2-1, with D maybe TRBD2 (5 bases). Germline V lookup: CDR1 MDHEN, CDR2 SYDVKM. The CDR3 is 15 residues long. V lost 2 bases and J 0 bases, leaving 8 bases between the germline ends.

The CDR3 here is CASMPQGAIRQPQHF. The CDR3 nucleotides read TGTGCCAGCATGCCCCAGGGGGCGATACGTCAGCCCCAGCATTTT. The rearrangement joins TRBV6-1 to TRBJ1-5; 8 bases are a match to TRBD1. The CDR3 runs to 15 residues. The trim removed 7 bases at V and 6 bases at J, leaving 11 bases unmatched. Germline CDR1 and CDR2: MNHNS and SASEGT.

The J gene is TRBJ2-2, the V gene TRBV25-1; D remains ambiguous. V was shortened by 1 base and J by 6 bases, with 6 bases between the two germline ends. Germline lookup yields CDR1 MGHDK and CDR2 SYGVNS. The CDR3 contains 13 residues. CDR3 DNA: TGTGCCAGCAGTGAATCGTCCGCCGGGGAGCTGTTTTTT. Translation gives CASSESSAGELFF.

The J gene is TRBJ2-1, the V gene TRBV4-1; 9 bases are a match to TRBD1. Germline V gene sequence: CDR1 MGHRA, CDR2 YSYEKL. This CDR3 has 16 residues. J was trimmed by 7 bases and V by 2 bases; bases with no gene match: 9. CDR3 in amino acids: CASSQPPGQGRNEQFF. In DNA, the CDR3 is TGCGCCAGCAGCCAACCTCCGGGACAGGGTCGAAATGAGCAGTTCTTC.

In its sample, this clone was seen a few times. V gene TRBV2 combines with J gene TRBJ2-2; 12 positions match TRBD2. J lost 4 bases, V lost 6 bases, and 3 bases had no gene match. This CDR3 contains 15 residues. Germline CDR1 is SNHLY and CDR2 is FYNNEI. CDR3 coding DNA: TGTGCCAGCAGGGGGACTAGCGGGTTCACCGGGGAGCTGTTTTTT. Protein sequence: CASRGTSGFTGELFF.

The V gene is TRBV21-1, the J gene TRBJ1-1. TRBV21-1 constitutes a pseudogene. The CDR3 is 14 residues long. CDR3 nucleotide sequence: TGTGCCAGCAGCAAAGGCACCATGAACACTGAAGCTTTCTTT. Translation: CASSKGTMNTEAFF.

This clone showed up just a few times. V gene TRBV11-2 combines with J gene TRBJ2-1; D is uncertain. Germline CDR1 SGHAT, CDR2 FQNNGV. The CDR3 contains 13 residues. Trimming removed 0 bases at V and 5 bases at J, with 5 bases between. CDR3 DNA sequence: TGTGCCAGCAGCTTAGACAGGAACAATGAGCAGTTCTTC. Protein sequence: CASSLDRNNEQFF.

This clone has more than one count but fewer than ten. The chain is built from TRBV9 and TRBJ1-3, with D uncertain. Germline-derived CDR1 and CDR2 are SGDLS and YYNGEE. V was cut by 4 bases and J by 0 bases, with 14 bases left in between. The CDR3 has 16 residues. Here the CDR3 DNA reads TGTGCCAGCAGCCCCCCCATGGGGATCTCTGGAAACACCATATATTTT. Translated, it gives CASSPPMGISGNTIYF.

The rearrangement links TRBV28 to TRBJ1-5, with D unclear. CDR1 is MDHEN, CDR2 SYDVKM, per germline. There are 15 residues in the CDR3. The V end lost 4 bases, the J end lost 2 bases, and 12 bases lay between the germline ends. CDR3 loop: CASSSPSAGNQPQHF. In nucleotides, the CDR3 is TGTGCCAGCAGTTCTCCTTCGGCGGGCAATCAGCCCCAGCATTTT.

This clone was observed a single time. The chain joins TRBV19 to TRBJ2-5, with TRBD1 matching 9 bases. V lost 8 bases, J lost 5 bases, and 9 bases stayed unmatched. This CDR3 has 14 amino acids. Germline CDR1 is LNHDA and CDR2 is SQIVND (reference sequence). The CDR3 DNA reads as TGTGCCAGTTCCCTCGGGACAGGGAGCGAGACCCAGTACTTC. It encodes CASSLGTGSETQYF. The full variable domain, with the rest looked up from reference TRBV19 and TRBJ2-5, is DGGITQSPKYLFRKEGQNVTLSCEQNLNHDAMYWYRQDPGQGLRLIYYSQIVNDFQKGDIAEGYSVSREKKESFPLTVTSAQKNPTAFYLCASSLGTGSETQYFGPGTRLLVL.

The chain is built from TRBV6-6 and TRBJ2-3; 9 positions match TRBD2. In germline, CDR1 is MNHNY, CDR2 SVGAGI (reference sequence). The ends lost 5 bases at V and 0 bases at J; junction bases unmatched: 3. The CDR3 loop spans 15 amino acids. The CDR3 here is CASSRAGGSTDTQYF. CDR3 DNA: TGTGCCAGCAGTCGCGCGGGGGGGAGCACAGATACGCAGTATTTT.